These T cell receptor beta chains were read from a single sample in a study of blood T cell repertoires in COVID-19. Repertoires were generated with immunoSEQ multiplex PCR, while TCRdb's copy carries only in-frame clones and drops some. The data contain 250,000 or so clones, approximately 89% of them seen just once; the ten biggest clones take up approximately 3.4%. The source material was PBMCs or T cells enriched from blood (not recorded which). The receptors here all came from a woman aged 40 to 50 who had been exposed to COVID-19. Each CDR3 is given with its conserved first and last residue. The D gene is left open where the match is weak.

J,D,V,CDR3
TRBJ2-5,TRBD2,TRBV9,CASSVAGGYETQYF
TRBJ2-3,TRBD2,TRBV4-1,CASSHHGLAGGGTDTQYF
TRBJ2-3,TRBD2,TRBV4-2,CASSQGLLAGADTQYF
TRBJ1-4,-,TRBV27,CASTGVPGPNEKLFF
TRBJ2-1,TRBD2,TRBV7-6,CASSLSTSGRNEQFF
TRBJ2-2,TRBD2,TRBV30,CAWTTSGGWNTGELFF
TRBJ2-3,-,TRBV29-1,CSVRMGDRVDRYF
TRBJ1-2,-,TRBV6-6,CASSLQAGYGYTF
TRBJ2-2,-,TRBV29-1,CSVEGRRNTGELFF
TRBJ1-3,-,TRBV18,CASSRGSGNTIYF
TRBJ1-2,-,TRBV12-3/TRBV12-4,CASSSRLNYGYTF
TRBJ2-2,-,TRBV7-8,CASSLRTGGGTGELFF
TRBJ1-3,-,TRBV3-1/TRBV3-2,CASSHGGSTNTIYF
TRBJ2-1,TRBD2,TRBV11-3,CASSLAAGEYNEQFF
TRBJ1-2,-,TRBV7-9,CASSLLGVGVYGYTF
TRBJ2-4,TRBD1,TRBV15,CATSRKGGQGFTKNIQYF
TRBJ2-7,TRBD1,TRBV7-9,CASSDNFGDRSYEQYF
TRBJ2-7,-,TRBV28,CASSTSGTATEQYF
TRBJ1-3,TRBD1,TRBV5-1,CASSAGQGLSGNTIYF
TRBJ1-1,TRBD1,TRBV7-3,CASSLGQGIGAFF
TRBJ2-5,TRBD2,TRBV5-4,CASSAGGAQYF
TRBJ2-5,-,TRBV3-1/TRBV3-2,CASSQDSWSTETQYF
TRBJ1-1,-,TRBV2,CASSETTVNTEAFF
TRBJ1-1,-,TRBV5-4,CASSLAGGGDTEAFF
TRBJ2-2,-,TRBV12-3/TRBV12-4,CASSYLAPGELFF
TRBJ1-2,-,TRBV7-3,CASSLIPPDRTSNYGYTF
TRBJ2-1,-,TRBV11-3,CASLGSGRDEQFF
TRBJ2-1,-,TRBV29-1,CSVTPSNEQFF
TRBJ1-2,TRBD1,TRBV7-3,CASSPRQGASGYTF
TRBJ1-1,-,TRBV28,CASDRLNTEAFF
TRBJ2-2,-,TRBV9,CASSVRGSNTGELFF
TRBJ2-1,-,TRBV7-2,CASSLLFFYNEQFF
TRBJ2-1,-,TRBV7-8,CASSLEGGAINEQFF
TRBJ2-7,TRBD2,TRBV5-4,CASSLFSGGSYEQYF
TRBJ2-7,-,TRBV21-1,CASRDLKGDRGHEQYF
TRBJ2-2,-,TRBV5-1,CASSSGQTTGELFF